The entry below gives a single TCR beta chain sequence along with its context. Data came from immunoSEQ multiplex PCR; TCRdb stores just in-frame clones and leaves some out. The profile shows 110,000 to 150,000 clones, around 89% of them singletons. These data originate in a study of blood T cell repertoires in COVID-19. Overall study context: The cDNA or gDNA used as material had been derived from T cells, B-cell-depleted T cells, or PBMCs.

Germline V lookup: CDR1 LNHDA, CDR2 SQIVND (reference sequence). This CDR3 region has 15 residues. V was clipped by 3 bases and J by 6 bases, with 15 bases between them. The TCR was taken from a man in his 60s with active or convalescent COVID-19. The sequencing sample was made of peripheral blood. The chain carries TRBV19 and TRBJ1-5; D possibly corresponds to TRBD1 (5 bases). The CDR3 loop is CASSIPGLGGQPQHF. CDR3 coding DNA: TGTGCCAGTAGTATTCCCGGACTCGGGGGTCAGCCCCAGCATTTT.